This section outlines one T cell receptor beta chain sequence together with its context. This sample is drawn from a study of blood T cell repertoires in COVID-19. Study-wide context: The origin of the acute and convalescent COVID-19 samples was the United States, Italy and Spain. Sources were T cells, B-cell-depleted T cells, or PBMCs; the material itself was cDNA or gDNA.

Authors' processing steps: Amplification of reference gene primers was used by the study to estimate nucleated cell counts. Here immunoSEQ multiplex PCR was the method, and the copy in TCRdb shows in-frame clones only, minus some. That table supplies the V and J calls and clone size; D and trimming were determined from the DNA. The sample consists of around 190,000 clones, 88% of them appearing once. V dropped 5 bases and J dropped 3 bases, with 10 bases sitting between them. Germline V gene sequence: CDR1 SNHLY, CDR2 FYNNEI. The CDR3 contains 13 residues. The TCR comes from a man between 18 and 35 years old with active or convalescent COVID-19. The V and J genes are TRBV2 and TRBJ1-2; a weak D match, TRBD1 (6 bases). Sequenced input: peripheral blood. CDR3 region: CASSKDRDYGYTF. DNA for the CDR3: TGTGCCAGCAGTAAGGACAGAGACTATGGCTACACCTTC.